These 13 T cell receptor beta chains came from one sample sequenced in a study of blood T cell repertoires in COVID-19. Sequencing was performed with immunoSEQ multiplex PCR; in TCRdb, only in-frame clones are kept and a portion is missing. Of approximately 130,000 clones in the sample, around 83% were seen once. Sequenced input: PBMCs or T cells enriched from blood (not recorded which). The receptors were sampled from a young man who had recovered from COVID-19.

V is TRBV5-1 and J is TRBJ1-2; tentative D call: TRBD1 (6 bases). CDR1 SGHRS and CDR2 YFSETQ come from the germline V gene. V was cut by 4 bases and J by 0 bases, with 13 bases left in between. There are 15 residues in the CDR3. The CDR3 is CASSTDSFANYGYTF. The CDR3 nucleotides are TGCGCCAGCAGCACGGACAGTTTCGCTAACTATGGCTACACCTTC.

This clone was recorded once. This chain connects TRBV6-5 to TRBJ2-2, with 9 bases matching TRBD1. Germline V gives CDR1 MNHEY, CDR2 SVGAGI. This CDR3 is 14 amino acids long. V lost 6 bases to trimming and J lost 5 bases; unmatched junction nucleotides: 4. This CDR3 is CASRQGARTGELFF. In nucleotides, the CDR3 is TGTGCCAGCAGACAGGGGGCGCGAACCGGGGAGCTGTTTTTT.

There are a few counts of this clone. J is TRBJ2-2 and V is TRBV19, with D tentatively TRBD1 (5 bases). The CDR3 runs to 14 residues. V lost 6 bases to trimming and J lost 1 base, with 9 bases between them. The germline CDR1 and CDR2 sequences are LNHDA and SQIVND (reference sequence). CDR3 coding DNA: TGTGCCAGTAGCGGAACAGGGAACACCGGGGAGCTGTTTTTT. It yields the protein CASSGTGNTGELFF.

The sample holds a few counts of this clone. The chain couples TRBV2 to TRBJ1-5; D is unclear. The CDR3 has 13 amino acids. CDR1 is SNHLY and CDR2 is FYNNEI in the germline V gene. V shed 1 base and J shed 11 bases, with 12 bases lying between them. CDR3 in amino acids: CASSEGAVLSQHF. DNA for the CDR3: TGTGCCAGCAGTGAAGGGGCCGTACTGTCCCAGCATTTT.

The rearrangement joins TRBV5-6 to TRBJ2-7, with TRBD1 identical over 7 bases. V lost 2 bases to trimming and J lost 6 bases; unmatched junction nucleotides: 14. The V gene's germline CDR1 is SGHDT and CDR2 YYEEEE. CDR3 length equals 16 residues. The CDR3: CASSLGWQGEVGEQYV. In DNA form, the CDR3 reads TGTGCCAGCAGCTTAGGTTGGCAGGGGGAAGTCGGCGAGCAGTACGTC.

The rearrangement links TRBV20-1 to TRBJ1-6, with unresolved D. The V end lost 3 bases, the J end lost 6 bases, and 6 bases lay between the germline ends. CDR3 length: 12 residues. CDR1 is DFQATT, CDR2 SNEGSKA, per germline (reference sequence). CDR3 amino acids: CSASDLNSPLHF. CDR3 bases: TGCAGTGCTAGTGACCTTAATTCACCCCTCCACTTT.

The CDR3 coding sequence is TGTGCCAGCAGGGGGACTAGCGGGGGGTTAGATACGCAGTATTTT. Translating gives CASRGTSGGLDTQYF. The gene calls are TRBV6-6 and TRBJ2-3; 15 bases match TRBD2. Germline CDR1 is MNHNY and CDR2 is SVGAGI (reference sequence). Trimming at V came to 6 bases and at J to 5 bases, leaving 3 bases not matched to a gene. The CDR3 runs 15 residues.

V gene TRBV5-1 combines with J gene TRBJ1-5, with 8 bases fitting TRBD1. Germline trimming cut 4 bases from V and 3 bases from J; bases unmatched to any gene: 6. The CDR3 sequence is 15 residues long. CDR1 is SGHRS, CDR2 YFSETQ, per germline. The CDR3 DNA reads TGCGCCAGCAGCCAACAGGGGGAGGACAATCAGCCCCAGCATTTT. This sequence encodes CASSQQGEDNQPQHF.

This chain links TRBV27 with TRBJ2-7; 7 bases are shared with TRBD2. V dropped 6 bases and J dropped 0; count of bases not matched to a gene: 8. In germline, CDR1 is MNHEY, CDR2 SMNVEV (reference sequence). The CDR3 spans 15 residues. In nucleotides, the CDR3 is TGTGCCAGCAGCCATGCGGGACTAAGCTCCTACGAGCAGTACTTC. Translating it yields CASSHAGLSSYEQYF.

This clone was picked up one time. The chain has TRBV18 and TRBJ1-5; D may be TRBD1 (5 bases). Germline V gene lookup returns CDR1 KGHSH and CDR2 LQKENI. This CDR3 region has 15 residues. Deletions cut 4 bases from V and 5 bases from J, with 15 bases between. CDR3 protein: CASSQRATRDQPQHF. CDR3 nucleotide sequence: TGTGCCAGCTCACAACGCGCAACCAGGGATCAGCCCCAGCATTTT.

The chain carries TRBV27 and TRBJ1-5, with TRBD1 identical over 7 bases. The CDR3 consists of 15 residues. Germline V lookup: CDR1 MNHEY, CDR2 SMNVEV (reference sequence). V dropped 3 bases and J dropped 3; count of bases not matched to a gene: 5. The CDR3 bases are TGTGCCAGCAGTTTTAGAGGGGGCCCCAATCAGCCCCAGCATTTT. It codes for CASSFRGGPNQPQHF.

This clone was observed a handful of times. This chain links TRBV27 with TRBJ2-7; the D gene is possibly TRBD1 (5 bases). The germline V gene encodes CDR1 MNHEY and CDR2 SMNVEV (reference sequence). With 3 bases removed from V and 1 base from J, the gap between germline ends came to 10 bases. The length of the CDR3 is 14 residues. In DNA form, the CDR3 reads TGTGCCAGCAGTTTGACAGTTCTATCCTACGAGCAGTACTTC. It translates to CASSLTVLSYEQYF.

The chain's CDR3 is CASSRRSDSLNEKLFF. The CDR3 nucleotides are TGTGCCAGCAGCCGGCGTAGTGACAGCCTAAATGAAAAACTGTTTTTT. The chain couples TRBV14 to TRBJ1-4; D is perhaps TRBD1 (5 bases). This CDR3 has 16 residues. V lost 4 bases and J 5 bases, leaving 17 bases between the germline ends. CDR1 SGHDN and CDR2 FVKESK come from the germline V gene.